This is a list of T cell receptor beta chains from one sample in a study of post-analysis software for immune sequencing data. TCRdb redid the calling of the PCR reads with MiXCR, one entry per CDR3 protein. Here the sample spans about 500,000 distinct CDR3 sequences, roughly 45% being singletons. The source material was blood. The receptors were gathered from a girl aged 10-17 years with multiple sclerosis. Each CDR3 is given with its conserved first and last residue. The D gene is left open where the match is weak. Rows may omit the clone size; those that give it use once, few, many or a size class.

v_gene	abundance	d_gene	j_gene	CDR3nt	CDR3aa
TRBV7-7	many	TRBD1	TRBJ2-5	TGTGCTAGCAGCTCGGGGCCCCGGACAGGGACAGAGACCCAGTACTTC	CASSSGPRTGTETQYF
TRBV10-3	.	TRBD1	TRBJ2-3	TGTGCCATCACCGAACCGGGACAGGGGGATGAAGATACGCAGTATTTT	CAITEPGQGDEDTQYF
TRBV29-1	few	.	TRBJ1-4	TGCAGCGTTGAAGTCAGCAGGGAAAAACTGTTTTTT	CSVEVSREKLFF
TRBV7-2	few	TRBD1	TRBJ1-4	TGTGCCAGCAGCTCCCCTACAGGGGCCGATGCAACTAATGAAAAACTGTTTTTT	CASSSPTGADATNEKLFF
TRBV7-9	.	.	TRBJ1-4	TGTGCCAGCAGCCCTGGGCTTCTCCAGGGGAAACTGTTTTTT	CASSPGLLQGKLFF
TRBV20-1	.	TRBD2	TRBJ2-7	TGCAGTGCTAGCCCCCAGGGACTAGCGGGAGGCTACGAGCAGTACTTC	CSASPQGLAGGYEQYF
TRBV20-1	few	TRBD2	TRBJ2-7	TGCAGTGCCACGGGACTAGCGGGAGTATCCGAGCAGTACTTC	CSATGLAGVSEQYF
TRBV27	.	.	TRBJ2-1	TGTGCCAGCAGTTTAAGTGCGGCGAACAATGAGCAGTTCTTC	CASSLSAANNEQFF
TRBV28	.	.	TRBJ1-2	TGTGCCAGCAGTTCGGAGGGAAGCTATGGCTACACCTTC	CASSSEGSYGYTF
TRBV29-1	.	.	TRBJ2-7	TGCAGCGTGGATCTTTCGGACGGGTCCTACGAGCAGTACTTC	CSVDLSDGSYEQYF
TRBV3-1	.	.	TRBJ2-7	TGTGCCAGCAGCCAAGGAAGGCCTCGGTCCTACGAGCAGTACTTC	CASSQGRPRSYEQYF
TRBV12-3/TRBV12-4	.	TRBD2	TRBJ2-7	TGTGCCAGCAGTCAATATAGCGGGGGGTTCGTGGACGAGCAGTACTTC	CASSQYSGGFVDEQYF
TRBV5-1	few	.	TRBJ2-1	TGCGCCAGCAGCTTGGGGGGGACGGGGGCCTACAATGAGCAGTTCTTC	CASSLGGTGAYNEQFF
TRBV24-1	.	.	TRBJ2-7	TGTGCCACCAGACCAGGGGGGGCCTCCTACGAGCAGTACTTC	CATRPGGASYEQYF
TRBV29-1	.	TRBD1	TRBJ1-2	TGCAGCGGCGGACAGGACTATGGCTACACCTTC	CSGGQDYGYTF
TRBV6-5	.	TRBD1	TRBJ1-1	TGTGCCACAGACCGACAGGGGGCGGATACTGAAGCTTTCTTT	CATDRQGADTEAFF
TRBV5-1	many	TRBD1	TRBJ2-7	TGTGCCAGCAGCTCCGGGACAGGGGCCTACGAGCAGTACTTC	CASSSGTGAYEQYF
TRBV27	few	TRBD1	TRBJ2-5	TGTGCCAGCAGTTGCGACAGGGGCTGGGAGACCCAGTACTTC	CASSCDRGWETQYF
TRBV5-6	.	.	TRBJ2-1	TGTGCCAGCAGCTTGGTTAGAGGCGTTGAGCAGTTCTTC	CASSLVRGVEQFF
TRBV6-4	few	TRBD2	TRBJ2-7	TGTGCCAGCAGTGACCCATGGGAGGGTCGGTACTACGAGCAGTACTTC	CASSDPWEGRYYEQYF
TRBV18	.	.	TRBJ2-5	TGTGCCAGCTCACCAACCGGGGGAGAGGGAGAGACCCAGTACTTC	CASSPTGGEGETQYF
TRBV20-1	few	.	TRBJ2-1	TGCAGTGCTCACCGACAGGGAGGAGGTGGTGAGCAGTTCTTC	CSAHRQGGGGEQFF
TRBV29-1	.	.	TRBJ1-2	TGCAGCGTTGGGGACGGAAGATATGGCTACACCTTC	CSVGDGRYGYTF
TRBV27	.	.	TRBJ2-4	TGTGCCAGCAGTTTAGGGGGCCCAGGCTGGCAGTACTTC	CASSLGGPGWQYF
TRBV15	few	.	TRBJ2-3	TGTGCCACCAGCAGAGATAAGGCTAGGGCAGATACGCAGTATTTT	CATSRDKARADTQYF
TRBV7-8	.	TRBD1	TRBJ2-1	TGTGCCAGCAGCCTTCAGGCTGGGACAGAGGAGTTCTTC	CASSLQAGTEEFF